A selection of T cell receptor beta chains follows, all from one sample in a study of T cells after yellow fever vaccination. TCRdb re-called the 5' RACE reads with MiXCR, one entry per CDR3 protein. The repertoire consists of a few hundred thousand distinct CDR3 sequences, with approximately 13% occurring once and the leading ten covering about 0.51%. The source was CD4+ T cells sorted from PBMCs, collected 45 days after the yellow fever booster vaccination. These receptors were taken from a man younger than 45 who received the YFV17D yellow fever vaccine. The conserved cysteine and the conserved F or W are not part of the CDR3 here. The size of a clone is reported for some rows only, either as once, few or many, or as a class for expanded clones.

J gene	clone size	V gene	CDR3 protein
TRBJ2-1	many	TRBV20-1	SARVSGNHNEQF
TRBJ2-7	many	TRBV12-3/TRBV12-4	ASSFRGGIYEQY
TRBJ2-7	once	TRBV7-9	ASSLELDRVL
TRBJ2-1	NA	TRBV29-1	SVERTSGREI
TRBJ1-3	few	TRBV7-2	ASSLVPWTGTGNTIY
TRBJ2-1	few	TRBV6-4	ASSAETGSYNEQF
TRBJ2-5	NA	TRBV4-3	ASSQDGQVTQY
TRBJ2-3	NA	TRBV7-2	ASSSGLGTDTQY
TRBJ2-1	few	TRBV20-1	SAGDLQTSGRSYNEQF
TRBJ1-1	NA	TRBV14	ASSQEGSYTEAF
TRBJ2-6	NA	TRBV6-4	ASSPTLGARITGANVLT
TRBJ2-5	NA	TRBV18	ASSPGAGGEETQY
TRBJ1-1	NA	TRBV7-8	ASSLDRGRTEAF